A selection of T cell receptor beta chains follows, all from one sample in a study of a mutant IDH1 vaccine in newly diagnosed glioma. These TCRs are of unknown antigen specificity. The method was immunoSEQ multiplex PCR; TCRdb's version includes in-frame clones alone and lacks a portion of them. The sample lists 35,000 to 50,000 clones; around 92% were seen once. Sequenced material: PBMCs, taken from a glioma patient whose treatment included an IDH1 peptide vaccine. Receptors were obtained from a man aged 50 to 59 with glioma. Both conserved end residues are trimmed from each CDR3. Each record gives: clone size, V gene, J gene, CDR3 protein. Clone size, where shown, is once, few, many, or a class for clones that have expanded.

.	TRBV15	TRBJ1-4	ATSKKEKLF
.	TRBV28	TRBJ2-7	ASTSPLRDSYEQY
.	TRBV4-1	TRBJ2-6	ASSRPGANVLT
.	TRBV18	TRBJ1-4	ASSPYNRNNEKLF
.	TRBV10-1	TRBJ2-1	ASSESEAGAYNEQF
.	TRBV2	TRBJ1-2	ASSESPGGYGYT
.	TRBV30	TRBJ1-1	AWSGDPAAF
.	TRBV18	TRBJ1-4	ASSPVNRGNEKLF
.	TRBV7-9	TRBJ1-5	ASSLGGYSNQPQH
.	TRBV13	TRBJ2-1	ASSPRTDEQF
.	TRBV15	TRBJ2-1	ATRGESTGTIPYNEQF
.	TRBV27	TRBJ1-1	ASSLGRNTEAF
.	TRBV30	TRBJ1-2	ALDNSGTGGYT
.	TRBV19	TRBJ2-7	ASSIDPAKSYEQY
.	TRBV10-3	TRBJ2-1	AISEGTSGSYNEQF
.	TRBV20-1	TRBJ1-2	SATGQYGYT
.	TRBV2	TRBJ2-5	ASSAPQETQY
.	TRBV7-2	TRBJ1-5	ASSFRTGGKTFGQPQH
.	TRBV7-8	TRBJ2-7	ASRRDSRYEQY
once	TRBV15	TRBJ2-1	ATSREGGSAYNEQF
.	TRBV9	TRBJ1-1	ASSVGDRVSWNTEAF
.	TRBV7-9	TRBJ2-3	ASSLFDRAPDTQY
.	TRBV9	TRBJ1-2	ASSARTTNYGYT
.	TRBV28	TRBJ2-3	ASSVPGLSTDTQY
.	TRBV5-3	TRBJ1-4	ARSPLGSPNEKLF
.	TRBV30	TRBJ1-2	AWSRGGLGDYGYT
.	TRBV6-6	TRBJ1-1	ASSYGRGRGVAEAF
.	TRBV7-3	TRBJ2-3	ASSTSGTGADTQY
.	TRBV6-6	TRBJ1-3	ASSADTSGNTIY
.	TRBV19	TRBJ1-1	ASSIWSEAEAF
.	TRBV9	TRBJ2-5	ASSPRGGPQETQY
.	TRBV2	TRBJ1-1	ASSKALGRSNTEAF
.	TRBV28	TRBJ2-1	ASSLQGNEQF
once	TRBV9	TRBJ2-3	ASSDTGGFYTDTQY
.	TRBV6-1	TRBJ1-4	ASSARTGGARATNEKLF
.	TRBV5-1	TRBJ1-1	ASSPRAGGVDTEAF
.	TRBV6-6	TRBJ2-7	ASSTDRANYEQY
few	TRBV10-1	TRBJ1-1	ASSESVLTEAF
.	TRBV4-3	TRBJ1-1	ASTRDRTKNTEAF
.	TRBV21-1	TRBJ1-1	ASPGRGGNTEAF
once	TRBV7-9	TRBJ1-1	ASSLGALNTEAF
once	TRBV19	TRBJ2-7	AILTGTHEQY
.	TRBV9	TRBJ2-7	ASSVEQGVRPDEQY
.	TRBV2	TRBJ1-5	ASRDRTGGDQPQH
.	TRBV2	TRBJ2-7	ASSVESYEQY
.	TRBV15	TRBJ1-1	ATSDSGQGANLNTEAF
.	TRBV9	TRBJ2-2	ASSSLDRNTGELF
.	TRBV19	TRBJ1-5	ASSVKVGRNQPQH
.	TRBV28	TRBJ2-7	ASSARTAEQY
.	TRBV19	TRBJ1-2	ASSMGDYYGYT
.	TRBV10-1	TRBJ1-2	ASSPDQGLDYGYT